The present TCR beta chain was sequenced within a study of blood T cell repertoires in COVID-19. Study details: From T cells, B-cell-depleted T cells, or PBMCs came the material, which was cDNA or gDNA.

This table comes from immunoSEQ multiplex PCR, and its TCRdb copy is limited to in-frame clones, with some not included. The sample carries roughly 65,000 clones, roughly 86% recorded once. With 1 base removed from V and 8 bases from J, the gap between germline ends came to 5 bases. Germline CDR1 is LGHDT and CDR2 is YNNKEL (reference sequence). This CDR3 contains 11 residues. The sequence derives from a man aged 50 to 59 with acute or convalescent COVID-19. Sequenced: peripheral blood. The chain couples TRBV3-1 (or the pseudogene TRBV3-2) to TRBJ1-1; D is unresolved. Here the CDR3 reads CASSQGAEAFF. In DNA, the CDR3 is TGTGCCAGCAGCCAAGGGGCAGAAGCTTTCTTT.